The sequence of this T cell receptor beta chain was determined in a study of T-cell memory formation after mild COVID-19. Points on this clonotype: Its specificity is not known.

Germline V gene lookup returns CDR1 SGHTA and CDR2 FQGNSA. The V gene lost 8 bases and the J gene lost 6 bases, with 9 bases spanning the gap. There are 11 residues in the CDR3. TCRdb recomputed calls from the 5' RACE reads with MiXCR, one row per CDR3 protein. The data contain 180,000 or so distinct CDR3 sequences, roughly 11% of them singletons. The study's findings and limits: Contracting clones from day 15 to 85 had balanced CD4/CD8; later expanders favoured CD4+.

This chain joins TRBV7-2 and TRBJ2-3; no firm D call. Sequencing was carried out using PBMCs or a T cell subset sorted from them (not recorded which). The sequence came from a man aged 18 to 30 who had mild COVID-19 (a few samples of this study predate the infection). Cell type and time point are not known. CDR3 bases: TGTGCCAGCGCTCTTCTTGATACGCAGTATTTT. This encodes CASALLDTQYF.